A single sample gave rise to the 30 T cell receptor beta chains below, sequenced in a study of Graves' ophthalmopathy and Graves' hyperthyroidism. Amplification of the TCR beta CDR3 regions used RNA transcripts (as template). RT-PCR in the first round used HTBI primers; a second-round multiplex PCR followed. Each CDR3 protein is one row after TCRdb ran MiXCR on the multiplex PCR reads. The sample comprises some 350,000 distinct CDR3 sequences, roughly a sixth of which are singletons, and 2% to 3% rests with the top ten. The source material was peripheral blood. The receptors derive from an adult woman with stable Graves' hyperthyroidism.

Ten or more counts support this clonotype. The chain is built from TRBV27 and TRBJ2-7; 7 bases match TRBD1. CDR3 length equals 14 residues. From germline, CDR1 is MNHEY and CDR2 SMNVEV (reference sequence). V lost 3 bases and J lost 5; bases outside the gene matches: 7. The CDR3 reads CASSFGDRVNEQYF. In DNA form, the CDR3 reads TGTGCCAGCAGTTTTGGTGACAGGGTGAACGAGCAGTACTTC.

This clonotype has a count of ten or more. This rearrangement joins TRBV18 to TRBJ2-5; 9 positions agree with TRBD1. Germline CDR1 is KGHSH and CDR2 is LQKENI. The CDR3 length is 15 residues. With V trimmed by 6 bases and J by 5 bases, 10 bases remained unmatched. DNA for the CDR3: TGTGCCAGCTCGGAACGGGACAGGGTTCGGGAGACCCAGTACTTC. Its protein product is CASSERDRVRETQYF.

The CDR3 here is CASSSLKSTDTQYF. The CDR3 DNA reads as TGCGCCAGCAGCTCTTTAAAAAGCACAGATACGCAGTATTTT. The gene calls are TRBV5-1 and TRBJ2-3; no clear D gene. In germline, CDR1 is SGHRS, CDR2 YFSETQ. The CDR3 has 14 residues. The germline V and J ends were trimmed by 3 bases and 0 bases, with 8 bases remaining between them.

This clonotype occurred many times. The genes are TRBV10-3 and TRBJ2-5, with D possibly called TRBD1 or TRBD2 (5 bases each). This CDR3 is 16 amino acids long. V was cut by 0 bases and J by 5 bases, with 16 bases left in between. Per the germline V gene, CDR1 is ENHRY and CDR2 is SYGVKD. CDR3 in DNA: TGTGCCATCAGTGAGTCCGCGAGGGGCTCGGGGGAGACCCAGTACTTC. Translation: CAISESARGSGETQYF.

This clonotype was seen many times. The gene calls are TRBV25-1 and TRBJ1-6, with D unresolved. In germline, CDR1 is MGHDK, CDR2 SYGVNS. This CDR3 contains 16 residues. The V end lost 4 bases, the J end lost 11 bases, and 21 bases lay between the germline ends. CDR3 region: CASSGTQEYLYTPLHF. DNA of the CDR3: TGTGCCAGCAGTGGGACCCAAGAATACCTCTATACACCCCTCCACTTT.

This clonotype was observed a few times. This chain links TRBV7-6 with TRBJ2-2; TRBD2 might be the D (6 bases). Looked up from germline, CDR1 is SGHVS and CDR2 is FNYEAQ. The V end was cut by 2 bases, the J end by 4 bases, with 20 bases between. The CDR3 is 18 residues long. CDR3: CASSLIWGGDHFTGELFF. The CDR3 nucleotides are TGTGCCAGCAGCTTAATTTGGGGCGGGGATCATTTCACCGGGGAGCTGTTTTTT.

This clonotype has ten or more counts. CDR3 DNA: TGTGCCAGCAGCTTAGTCGGAAATAGCAATCAGCCCCAGCATTTT. Protein sequence: CASSLVGNSNQPQHF. This chain links TRBV7-8 with TRBJ1-5; the D is unclear. Trimming cost V 1 base and J 0 bases, with 7 bases left between them. Germline CDR1 reads SGHVS; CDR2 reads FQNEAQ. CDR3 length: 15 amino acids.

This clonotype showed up many times. The V and J genes are TRBV4-1 and TRBJ1-2, with 7 bases aligning to TRBD1. V lost 5 bases, J lost 4 bases, and 7 bases stayed unmatched. The CDR3 has 14 residues. CDR1 is MGHRA and CDR2 is YSYEKL in the germline V gene. This CDR3 is CASSTPGQRYGYTF. CDR3 nucleotide sequence: TGCGCCAGCAGCACTCCGGGACAGCGCTATGGCTACACCTTC.

The sample holds many counts of this clonotype. This chain joins TRBV29-1 and TRBJ1-1; no definite D call. This CDR3 region has 14 residues. V was cut by 6 bases and J by 6 bases, with 20 bases left in between. Germline V gene data show CDR1 as SQVTM and CDR2 as ANQGSEA. Here the CDR3 reads CSVLRAGYFSEAFF. The CDR3 DNA reads as TGCAGCGTCCTTCGGGCAGGTTATTTCTCTGAAGCTTTCTTT.

This clonotype was picked up many times. This sequence joins TRBV12-3 or TRBV12-4 and TRBJ2-3; perhaps TRBD1 as D (7 bases). The CDR3 has 16 residues. V was clipped by 3 bases and J by 2 bases, with 15 bases between them. CDR3 in DNA: TGTGCCAGCAGTTTTGCGCGGGACAGCTCCACAGATACGCAGTATTTT. Protein: CASSFARDSSTDTQYF.

There are many counts of this clonotype. The chain recombines TRBV12-3 or TRBV12-4 with TRBJ1-1; a weak D match, TRBD1 (6 bases). The CDR3 covers 13 residues. Trimming took 6 bases from V and 10 from J, leaving 18 bases between them. CDR3 in DNA: TGTGCCAGCAGAAAGGGAACAGGGTTTGGAGCTTTCTTT. It yields the protein CASRKGTGFGAFF.

In its sample, this clonotype was seen a few times. This may arise from a read error, as a much more abundant clone is one base away. The conserved closing phenylalanine or tryptophan is absent in this CDR3, likely reflecting a read error. The chain is built from TRBV30 and TRBJ2-7; D uncertain. Trimming shortened V by 0 bases and J by 2 bases, and 5 bases separated the two germline ends. The V gene's germline CDR1 is GTSNPN and CDR2 SVGIG (reference sequence). The CDR3 has 12 residues. The CDR3 loop reads CAWSVQAYEQYY. In DNA, the CDR3 is TGTGCCTGGAGTGTGCAGGCCTACGAGCAGTACTAC.

This clonotype was recorded many times. The rearrangement joins TRBV5-1 to TRBJ2-2, with D possibly being TRBD1 (6 bases). CDR3 length equals 16 residues. V shed 2 bases and J shed 3 bases, with 14 bases lying between them. Germline values: CDR1 SGHRS, CDR2 YFSETQ. Written as DNA, the CDR3 is TGCGCCAGCAGCTTACTACGAGGGGGTGACACCGGGGAGCTGTTTTTT. Protein: CASSLLRGGDTGELFF.

In its sample, this clonotype was seen many times. The DNA for the CDR3 is TGTGCCAGCAGTTCCGGGAAACGACTAGCGGGCTATACCTACGAGCAGTACTTC. Amino acids: CASSSGKRLAGYTYEQYF. This chain uses TRBV28 with TRBJ2-7; 10 nucleotides agree with TRBD2. This CDR3 is built from 18 residues. V shed 4 bases, J shed 2 bases, and the junction held 14 bases outside the gene matches. The germline CDR1 and CDR2 sequences are MDHEN and SYDVKM.

This clonotype was counted many times. The CDR3 region has the DNA TGTGCCATCAGTGTTCGGGAGAGGGAGACCCAGTACTTC. Translated, it gives CAISVRERETQYF. The chain couples TRBV10-3 to TRBJ2-5; possible D gene TRBD2, 6 bases. V dropped 4 bases and J dropped 5 bases, with 11 bases sitting between them. This CDR3 contains 13 residues. CDR1 is ENHRY, CDR2 SYGVKD, per germline.

This clonotype has a count of ten or more. V is TRBV19 and J is TRBJ1-1; 9 positions agree with TRBD1. Germline V gives CDR1 LNHDA, CDR2 SQIVND (reference sequence). This CDR3 contains 14 residues. With 4 bases clipped from V and 11 bases from J, the junction kept 11 bases outside the gene matches. CDR3 amino acids: CASSRNRDRERAFF. CDR3 nucleotide sequence: TGTGCCAGTAGTAGGAACCGGGACAGGGAGAGGGCTTTCTTT.

This clonotype occurred many times. The chain has TRBV7-9 and TRBJ2-7; 7 bases fit TRBD1. CDR1 SEHNR and CDR2 FQNEAQ come from the germline V gene (reference sequence). The V gene end was trimmed by 5 bases and the J gene end by 2 bases; junction bases not matched to a gene: 6. This CDR3 region has 14 residues. The CDR3 protein is CASSQWGQTYEQYF. The CDR3 coding sequence is TGTGCCAGCAGCCAGTGGGGACAGACCTACGAGCAGTACTTC.

This clonotype was picked up one time. This sequence joins TRBV6-2 or TRBV6-3 and TRBJ2-7, with 14 nucleotides matching TRBD2. The end of the DNA aligns better with TRBJ2-5, so the J call may be wrong. The CDR3 has 18 residues. The germline gives CDR1 MNHEY, CDR2 SVGEGT. As DNA, the CDR3 is TGTGCCAGCAGTTACGGGACTAGCGGGGGACCCTACCGGGAGACCCAGTACTTC. This codes for CASSYGTSGGPYRETQYF.

This clonotype appeared many times. The chain links TRBV15 to TRBJ1-1; no clear D gene. This CDR3 spans 14 amino acids. Germline loops: CDR1 LNHNV, CDR2 YYDKDF (reference sequence). Trimming cost V 0 bases and J 5 bases, with 10 bases left between them. The CDR3 region has the DNA TGTGCCACCAGCAGAGATGTAGGGTCTACTGAAGCTTTCTTT. Protein sequence: CATSRDVGSTEAFF.

This clonotype was seen repeatedly, ten times or more. The chain couples TRBV30 to TRBJ1-1; 8 nucleotides match TRBD1. Germline V CDR1 and CDR2: GTSNPN, SVGIG (reference sequence). The CDR3 sequence is 15 residues long. The junction had 7 bases not matched to a gene; V was cut back by 3 bases and J by 1 base. The CDR3 region has the DNA TGTGCCTGGAGAACACTCAGGGGGCGGAACACTGAAGCTTTCTTT. Its translation is CAWRTLRGRNTEAFF.

This clonotype was seen at least ten times. The CDR3 loop is CATHHTGDSGNTIYF. CDR3 DNA sequence: TGTGCCACCCACCACACAGGGGACTCTGGAAACACCATATATTTT. The V and J genes are TRBV6-1 and TRBJ1-3; 7 bases map to TRBD1. V dropped 10 bases and J dropped 0; count of bases not matched to a gene: 9. The CDR3 runs to 15 residues. Germline CDR1 MNHNS, CDR2 SASEGT.

In this sample, this clonotype turned up once. The genes are TRBV28 and TRBJ1-5, with D tentatively TRBD1 (5 bases). The CDR3 loop spans 15 amino acids. Germline lookup yields CDR1 MDHEN and CDR2 SYDVKM. Trimming cost V 6 bases and J 4 bases, with 16 bases left between them. The CDR3 DNA sequence: TGTGCCAGCAGCGGACGGGGCCGAGGGAATCAGCCCCAGCATTTT. It encodes CASSGRGRGNQPQHF.

The J gene is TRBJ2-2, the V gene TRBV19; D gene uncertain. The CDR3 covers 14 residues. Trimming shortened V by 7 bases and J by 1 base, and 10 bases separated the two germline ends. Germline V CDR1 and CDR2: LNHDA, SQIVND (reference sequence). The CDR3 sequence is CASTAFRNTGELFF. CDR3 DNA: TGTGCCAGTACGGCGTTTAGGAACACCGGGGAGCTGTTTTTT.

This clonotype was detected many times. CDR3 sequence: CAWRNRSGRAFF. CDR3 nucleotides: TGTGCCTGGAGAAACAGAAGTGGGCGAGCTTTCTTT. This chain uses TRBV30 with TRBJ1-1; D remains ambiguous. From germline, CDR1 is GTSNPN and CDR2 SVGIG (reference sequence). This CDR3 spans 12 amino acids. V lost 3 bases, J lost 10 bases, and 15 bases lay in between. The entire variable domain, with the rest obtained from reference TRBV30 and TRBJ1-1, is as follows: SQTIHQWPATLVQPVGSPLSLECTVEGTSNPNLYWYRQAAGRGLQLLFYSVGIGQISSEVPQNLSASRPQDRQFILSSKKLLLSDSGFYLCAWRNRSGRAFFGQGTRLTVV.

Ten or more counts support this clonotype. CDR3 sequence (DNA): TGTGCCAGCAGTGAAACAGGGATAGGGACTGAAGCTTTCTTT. Its translation is CASSETGIGTEAFF. This chain joins TRBV25-1 and TRBJ1-1, with D perhaps TRBD1 (6 bases). Trimming cost V 2 bases and J 5 bases, with 12 bases left between them. CDR1 and CDR2 from the germline V gene are MGHDK and SYGVNS. The CDR3 contains 14 residues.

This clonotype was seen repeatedly, ten times or more. This chain uses TRBV4-1 with TRBJ1-2; D uncertain. V lost 0 bases and J 1 base, leaving 9 bases between the germline ends. CDR3 size: 15 residues. Germline V gene sequence: CDR1 MGHRA, CDR2 YSYEKL. CDR3 in amino acids: CASSQDLQNNYGYTF. In DNA, the CDR3 is TGCGCCAGCAGCCAAGATCTCCAGAATAACTATGGCTACACCTTC.

The table lists this clonotype with many counts. The V call is TRBV9, the J call TRBJ2-7; the D gene is possibly TRBD2 (5 bases). This CDR3 has 14 residues. V gave up 0 bases and J gave up 3 bases, with 10 bases separating them. Per germline, CDR1 SGDLS and CDR2 YYNGEE. This chain's CDR3 is CASSVGGLGYEQYF. In nucleotides, the CDR3 is TGTGCCAGCAGCGTAGGAGGGTTGGGCTACGAGCAGTACTTC.

At least ten counts were recorded for this clonotype. A clone one base away is much larger, so this may be a read error. The CDR3 loop reads CASTDRGGPGELLF. CDR3 sequence (DNA): TGTGCCAGCACAGACAGGGGGGGGCCCGGGGAGCTGCTTTTT. The V call is TRBV12-3 or TRBV12-4, the J call TRBJ2-2; TRBD1 aligns across 9 bases. This CDR3 is built from 14 residues.

A few counts support this clonotype. This rearrangement joins TRBV6-1 to TRBJ1-1; D is ambiguous. The CDR3 loop spans 13 amino acids. Germline V gene sequence: CDR1 MNHNS, CDR2 SASEGT. V lost 11 bases to trimming and J lost 5 bases, with 18 bases between them. The CDR3 region has the DNA TGTGCCGTGGGAACGTCGGCGGTAACTGAAGCTTTCTTT. Translation: CAVGTSAVTEAFF.

This clonotype was recorded many times. The CDR3 sequence is CASSYDRAQETQYF. In DNA form, the CDR3 reads TGTGCCAGCAGTTACGACAGGGCCCAAGAGACCCAGTACTTC. This chain uses TRBV6-5 with TRBJ2-5; 7 bases fit TRBD1. Losses at the gene ends were 2 bases for V and 1 base for J; bases not matched to a gene: 1. Germline CDR1 MNHEY, CDR2 SVGAGI. The CDR3 is 14 amino acids.